One T cell receptor beta chain is described in this entry. Sequencing ends 3 residues short of the CDR3 end; the germline J gene provides the rest. Sequenced by immunoSEQ multiplex PCR; TCRdb stores in-frame clones only, minus some. The sample includes under 45,000 clones. The record originates from a study of T cells in women clearing cervical HPV infection. For the study at large: Women with histologically confirmed HPV16-related CIN3 or worse, 2 with invasive cancer, served as cases. Cases' blood sampling followed lesion detection by median around 23 weeks (90 to 200). Controls were women whose single incident HPV16 infection cleared within 12 months without precancer or cancer. With HLA typing for only a few women, HLA confounding remains possible.

Germline V gene sequence: CDR1 SEHNR, CDR2 FQNEAQ (reference sequence). The CDR3 is 14 residues long. The germline V and J ends were trimmed by 6 bases and 3 bases, with 12 bases remaining between them. This sequence joins TRBV7-9 and TRBJ1-3; TRBD1 might be the D (5 bases). Sequences were obtained from blood buffy coat. The sequence was obtained from a woman between 18 and 69 years old with a cervical HPV16 infection that either progressed to CIN3+ or cleared (not recorded which). The CDR3 spells CASRLGGGGNTIYF. The DNA read from the CDR3 is TGTGCCAGCAGACTAGGCGGGGGTGGAAACACC.